The clone carrying this T cell receptor (beta chain) has at least ten counts. Antigen specificity is unknown. Sequencing ends 3 residues short of the CDR3 end; the germline J gene provides the rest. Germline V gives CDR1 SGHRS, CDR2 YFSETQ. The CDR3 spans 16 residues. Trimming cost V 0 bases and J 6 bases; bases outside gene matches: 8. The data were obtained in a study of T cell clonality in common variable immunodeficiency. Sequencing input was equivalent genomic DNA from CVID and controls. Profiling relied on immunoSEQ multiplex PCR, and the TCRdb table lists in-frame clones only, not all of them. This sample carries some 44,000 clones, none of them present only once. Whole-study findings and limits: Authors noted CVID clonality's cause needs subpopulation repertoire sequencing. Reportedly, TCR beta sequences from common variable immunodeficiency showed fewer deletions and N-nucleotide insertions.

V is TRBV5-1 and J is TRBJ2-2; TRBD2 agrees at 7 bases. The sequence was obtained from a person aged 18 to 69 in good health. Sequenced input: peripheral blood mononuclear cells. CDR3 protein: CASSLESGLEAGELFF. The covered CDR3 bases are TGCGCCAGCAGCTTGGAGTCCGGACTAGAAGCCGGGGAG.